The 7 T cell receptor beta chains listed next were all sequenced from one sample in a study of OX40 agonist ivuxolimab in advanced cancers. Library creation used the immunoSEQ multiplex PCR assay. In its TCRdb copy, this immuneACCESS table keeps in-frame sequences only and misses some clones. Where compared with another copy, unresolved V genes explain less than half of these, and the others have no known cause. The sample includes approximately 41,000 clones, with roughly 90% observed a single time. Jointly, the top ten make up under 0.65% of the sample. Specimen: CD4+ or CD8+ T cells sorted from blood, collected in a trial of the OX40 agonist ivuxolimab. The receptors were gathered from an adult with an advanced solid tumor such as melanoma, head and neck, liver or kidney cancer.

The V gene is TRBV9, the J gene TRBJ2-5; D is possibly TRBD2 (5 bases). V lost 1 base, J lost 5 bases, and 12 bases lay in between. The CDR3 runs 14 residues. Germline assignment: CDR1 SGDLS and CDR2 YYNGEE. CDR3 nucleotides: TGTGCCAGCAGCGTAAGGGAGCCCTGGGAGACCCAGTACTTC. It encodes CASSVREPWETQYF.

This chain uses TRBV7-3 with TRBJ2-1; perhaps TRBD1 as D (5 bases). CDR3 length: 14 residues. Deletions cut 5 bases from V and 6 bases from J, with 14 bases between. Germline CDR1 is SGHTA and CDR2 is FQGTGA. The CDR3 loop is CASSQGTNGNEQFF. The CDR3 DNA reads TGTGCCAGCAGCCAGGGAACGAACGGCAATGAGCAGTTCTTC.

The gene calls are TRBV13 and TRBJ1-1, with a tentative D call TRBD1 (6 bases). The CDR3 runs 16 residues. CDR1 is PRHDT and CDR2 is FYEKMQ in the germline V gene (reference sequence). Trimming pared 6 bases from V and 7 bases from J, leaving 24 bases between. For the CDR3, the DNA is TGTGCCAGCAGATTCACGATGGGACACCCGGGGATTGAAGCTTTCTTT. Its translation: CASRFTMGHPGIEAFF.

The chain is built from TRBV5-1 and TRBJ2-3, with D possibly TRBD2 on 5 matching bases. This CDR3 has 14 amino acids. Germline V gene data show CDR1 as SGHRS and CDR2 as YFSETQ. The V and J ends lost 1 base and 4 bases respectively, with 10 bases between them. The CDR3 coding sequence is TGCGCCAGCAGCTTGAACGGGATGGCAGATACGCAGTATTTT. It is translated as CASSLNGMADTQYF.

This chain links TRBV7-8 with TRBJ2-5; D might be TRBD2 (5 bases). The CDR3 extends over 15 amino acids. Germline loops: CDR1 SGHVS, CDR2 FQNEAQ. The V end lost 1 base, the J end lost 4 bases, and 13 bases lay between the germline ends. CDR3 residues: CASSLVGARGETQYF. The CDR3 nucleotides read TGTGCCAGCAGCTTAGTAGGCGCCCGGGGAGAGACCCAGTACTTC.

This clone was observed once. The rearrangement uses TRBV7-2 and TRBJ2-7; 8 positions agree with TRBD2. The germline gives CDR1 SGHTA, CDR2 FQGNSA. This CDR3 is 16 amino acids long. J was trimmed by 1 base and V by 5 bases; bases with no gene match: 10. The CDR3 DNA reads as TGTGCCAGCAGCCCCGGGGTAGCGGGGCCGTCCTACGAGCAGTACTTC. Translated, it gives CASSPGVAGPSYEQYF.

The CDR3 reads CASSFTGETQYF. CDR3 DNA: TGTGCCAGCAGTTTCACCGGAGAGACCCAGTACTTC. This chain joins TRBV27 and TRBJ2-5; the D is unclear. Between the trimmed V and J ends, which lost 3 bases and 4 bases, there was a span of 6 bases. The CDR3 spans 12 residues. Germline CDR1 reads MNHEY; CDR2 reads SMNVEV (reference sequence).